Presented here are 19 T cell receptor beta chains from one specimen sequenced in a study of vaccination and CD4 T cells after COVID-19 (dated by TCRdb to 2021 to 2024). Interpreted using the paper, the treatment or condition label stands for: roughly 11-day PBMC culture with coronavirus spike peptide pools or control peptides (ViraFEST assay). Libraries were built with PCR. The sample was run on an Illumina iSeq 100. TCR sequencing of DNA from cultured CD4+ T cells used the Oncomine TCR Beta short-read assay at the Johns Hopkins FTIC core. The public reads were quality trimmed at Q25 with fastp and then assembled into clones with MiXCR by TCRdb, keeping productive beta chains. Each entry merges the rows of one CDR3 protein and shows their most common DNA and genes. This sample is represented by some 16,000 distinct CDR3 sequences; about three quarters of them were singletons. The ten biggest clones cover roughly 9.4% of the sample.

Antigens of these TCRs are unknown. The sequencing used CD4+ T cells from blood, cultured in vitro, collected after SARS-CoV-2 vaccination. The receptors were gathered from a human donor who received a COVID-19 vaccine.

This clonotype was seen a handful of times. The CDR3: CASSRTSGGSTGELFF. CDR3 DNA: TGTGCCAGCAGTCGGACTAGCGGGGGGTCCACCGGGGAGCTGTTTTTT. The rearrangement joins TRBV6-1 to TRBJ2-2; TRBD2 aligns across 14 bases. The germline CDR1 and CDR2 sequences are MNHNS and SASEGT. V gave up 5 bases and J gave up 4 bases; unmatched junction bases: 3. The CDR3 extends over 16 amino acids.

This chain connects TRBV20-1 to TRBJ1-2, with 10 bases lining up with TRBD1. The CDR3 runs 15 residues. The germline CDR1 and CDR2 sequences are DFQATT and SNEGSKA (reference sequence). Trimming at V came to 6 bases and at J to 1 base, leaving 8 bases not matched to a gene. This CDR3 is CSATSGTGDNYGYTF. The CDR3 nucleotides are TGCAGTGCGACAAGCGGGACAGGGGATAACTATGGCTACACCTTC.

The gene calls are TRBV2 and TRBJ1-2, with a possible D match to TRBD1 (5 bases). CDR3 length equals 13 residues. Trimming removed 5 bases from V and 4 bases from J, with 11 bases in between. Germline values: CDR1 SNHLY, CDR2 FYNNEI. Here the CDR3 reads CASSPGLAYGYTF. The CDR3 nucleotides read TGTGCCAGCAGTCCGGGACTGGCCTATGGCTACACCTTC. Full variable domain (remainder filled in from reference TRBV2 and TRBJ1-2): EPEVTQTPSHQVTQMGQEVILRCVPISNHLYFYWYRQILGQKVEFLVSFYNNEISEKSEIFDDQFSVERPDGSNFTLKIRSTKLEDSAMYFCASSPGLAYGYTFGSGTRLTVV.

The CDR3 bases are TGTGCCAGCAGCGAGACAGCGAACACTGAAGCTTTCTTT. The encoded protein is CASSETANTEAFF. The V gene is TRBV2, the J gene TRBJ1-1; tentative D call: TRBD1 (5 bases). The CDR3 loop spans 13 amino acids. Trimming pared 6 bases from V and 1 base from J, leaving 9 bases between. CDR1 and CDR2 from the germline V gene are SNHLY and FYNNEI.

This clonotype was counted only a few times. The chain uses TRBV7-9 and TRBJ1-5; 10 nucleotides agree with TRBD1. The CDR3 is 20 amino acids. V was clipped by 0 bases and J by 0 bases; unmatched bases: 11. CDR1 is SEHNR and CDR2 is FQNEAQ in the germline V gene (reference sequence). The CDR3 region is CASSLAPGTGVAYSNQPQHF. The CDR3 DNA is TGTGCCAGCAGCTTAGCGCCCGGGACAGGGGTCGCCTATAGCAATCAGCCCCAGCATTTT.

The chain couples TRBV20-1 to TRBJ1-6, with D perhaps TRBD1 (6 bases). The length of the CDR3 is 14 residues. Per germline, CDR1 DFQATT and CDR2 SNEGSKA (reference sequence). Trimming removed 5 bases at V and 9 bases at J, with 17 bases between. CDR3 region: CSASSPRGLSPLHF. For the CDR3, the DNA is TGCAGTGCTTCCTCCCCCAGGGGCCTTTCACCCCTCCACTTT.

This clonotype appeared a few times. The gene calls are TRBV27 and TRBJ2-1, with a weak D call TRBD1 (6 bases). The germline V and J ends were trimmed by 5 bases and 2 bases, with 19 bases remaining between them. The CDR3 is made up of 17 amino acids. CDR1 and CDR2 (germline): MNHEY, SMNVEV (reference sequence). The CDR3 sequence is CASSPAGGQFAYNEQFF. The CDR3 coding sequence is TGTGCCAGCAGTCCAGCCGGCGGACAGTTCGCCTACAATGAGCAGTTCTTC.

The chain uses TRBV7-6 and TRBJ1-2; 9 bases line up with TRBD1. Per the germline V gene, CDR1 is SGHVS and CDR2 is FNYEAQ. J gave up 6 bases and V 5 bases, and 16 bases lay outside the gene matches. CDR3 length equals 17 residues. CDR3 loop: CASSPPPGQGRADGYTF. Here the CDR3 DNA reads TGTGCCAGCAGCCCCCCACCGGGACAGGGAAGGGCTGATGGCTACACCTTC.

The chain carries TRBV12-3 or TRBV12-4 and TRBJ1-1; D remains unclear. The CDR3 sequence is 12 residues long. V gave up 6 bases and J gave up 7 bases, with 12 bases separating them. The CDR3 region has the DNA TGTGCCAGCAGCCGAGGAGGGTTTGAAGCTTTCTTT. It yields the protein CASSRGGFEAFF.

The chain uses TRBV5-4 and TRBJ1-1; possible D gene TRBD1, 6 bases. Germline CDR1 is SGHNT and CDR2 is YYREEE (reference sequence). The V end was cut by 0 bases, the J end by 1 base, with 7 bases between. The CDR3 sequence is 14 residues long. CDR3 in DNA: TGTGCCAGCAGCTTGGTACAGGGGAACACTGAAGCTTTCTTT. It is translated as CASSLVQGNTEAFF.

The genes are TRBV27 and TRBJ1-6; D remains ambiguous. The V end was cut by 0 bases, the J end by 5 bases, with 11 bases between. The germline CDR1 and CDR2 sequences are MNHEY and SMNVEV (reference sequence). The CDR3 extends over 16 amino acids. The CDR3 DNA follows: TGTGCCAGCAGTTTATCATCCGGCAGAAATAATTCACCCCTCCACTTT. Its protein is CASSLSSGRNNSPLHF.

DNA of the CDR3: TGTGCCATCAAAGGGGGTAGGATGAACACTGAAGCTTTCTTT. This sequence encodes CAIKGGRMNTEAFF. This sequence joins TRBV10-3 and TRBJ1-1, with D possibly TRBD1 on 6 matching bases. CDR1 is ENHRY and CDR2 is SYGVKD in the germline V gene. V was cut by 7 bases and J by 0 bases, with 12 bases left in between. The CDR3 is made up of 14 amino acids.

This clonotype was seen just once. The chain couples TRBV6-1 to TRBJ1-1, with TRBD1 identical over 7 bases. The trim removed 3 bases at V and 1 base at J, leaving 5 bases unmatched. Per the germline V gene, CDR1 is MNHNS and CDR2 is SASEGT. The CDR3 spans 15 residues. The CDR3, as DNA: TGTGCCAGCAGTGACACAGGGGCGCCGAACACTGAAGCTTTCTTT. Translated, it gives CASSDTGAPNTEAFF.

The chain is built from TRBV19 and TRBJ1-5; perhaps TRBD1 as D (6 bases). CDR3 length equals 17 residues. The germline CDR1 and CDR2 sequences are LNHDA and SQIVND (reference sequence). Trimming cost V 1 base and J 2 bases, with 15 bases left between them. The CDR3 sequence: CASSIGWGRVGNQPQHF. CDR3 DNA sequence: TGTGCCAGTAGTATAGGATGGGGGCGCGTTGGCAATCAGCCCCAGCATTTT. Based on the CDR3 plus reference TRBV19 and TRBJ1-5, the full variable domain is DGGITQSPKYLFRKEGQNVTLSCEQNLNHDAMYWYRQDPGQGLRLIYYSQIVNDFQKGDIAEGYSVSREKKESFPLTVTSAQKNPTAFYLCASSIGWGRVGNQPQHFGDGTRLSIL.

About this clonotype: One end of the junction is discordant with germline, which a read error may explain. V gene TRBV7-9 combines with J gene TRBJ1-2, with D unclear. Germline CDR1 is SEHNR and CDR2 is FQNEAQ (reference sequence). This CDR3 spans 15 amino acids. The CDR3 is CANSLAREKKDGYTF. DNA for the CDR3: TGTGCCAACAGCTTAGCAAGAGAGAAAAAGGATGGCTACACCTTC.

This clonotype was counted between two and nine times. V is TRBV10-3 and J is TRBJ1-1, with 10 bases aligning to TRBD1. Germline V gene data show CDR1 as ENHRY and CDR2 as SYGVKD. This CDR3 has 14 amino acids. V was pared by 3 bases and J by 5 bases, with 3 bases of the junction left unmatched. The CDR3 DNA reads as TGTGCCATCAGTGACAGGACAGGGGGTACTGAAGCTTTCTTT. Translated: CAISDRTGGTEAFF.

V gene TRBV19 combines with J gene TRBJ2-3; 8 bases map to TRBD1. CDR3 size: 16 residues. Germline trimming cut 1 base from V and 2 bases from J; bases unmatched to any gene: 5. Per germline, CDR1 LNHDA and CDR2 SQIVND (reference sequence). The CDR3 nucleotides are TGTGCCAGTAGTATAGGGACAGGGAGCCTCACAGATACGCAGTATTTT. Translation gives CASSIGTGSLTDTQYF.

This rearrangement joins TRBV20-1 to TRBJ1-3; no clear D gene. Trimming left V 2 bases short and J 0 bases short, with 5 bases between. Germline V lookup: CDR1 DFQATT, CDR2 SNEGSKA (reference sequence). This CDR3 has 13 residues. The DNA for the CDR3 is TGCAGTGCTAGAAAAGTCTCTGGAAACACCATATATTTT. Translated: CSARKVSGNTIYF.

V usage is TRBV21-1 and J usage is TRBJ2-5; whether TRBD2, the table's D call, matches the DNA was not checked. TRBV21-1 is deemed a pseudogene. The length of the CDR3 is 14 residues. The CDR3, as DNA: TGTGCCAGCAGCAAAAACGCTAGGAGGGAGACCCAGTACTTC. Translated, it gives CASSKNARRETQYF.